This T cell receptor (beta chain) comes out of a study of T cells in Graves' hyperthyroidism and ophthalmopathy. Across the whole study: Initial diagnosis, before any treatment, was when peripheral blood was collected.

The authors obtained PBMCs from 7.5 to 10 ml of fresh peripheral blood. CDR1 MNHNS and CDR2 SASEGT come from the germline V gene. This CDR3 comprises 15 residues. Trimming at V came to 4 bases and at J to 0 bases, leaving 4 bases not matched to a gene. Ten or more counts support this clonotype. Its target is unknown. Study findings and constraints: Most thyroid clonotypes expanded above 0.001 appeared in blood too.

There were TCR beta CDR3 regions amplified from RNA transcripts. An initial round of RT-PCR targeting the TCR CDR3 relied on the HTBI primer set. From the multiplex PCR reads, TCRdb called clonotypes with MiXCR, one entry per CDR3 protein. This sample has 600,000 to 650,000 distinct CDR3 sequences, with about a sixth found just once. This clonotype originated in a woman aged 25 to 45 with Graves' hyperthyroidism. This rearrangement joins TRBV6-1 to TRBJ2-3; 7 nucleotides match TRBD2. Material for sequencing was blood. The DNA of the CDR3 is TGTGCCAGCAGTGGCACTAGCGACAGCACAGATACGCAGTATTTT. Residues: CASSGTSDSTDTQYF.